Described below is a single T cell receptor beta chain sequence and its context. Its binding antigen is unknown. No much larger clonotype is one base removed from it; base qualities were not supplied. The data were obtained in a study of cytomegalovirus exposure and HLA in healthy donors (dated by TCRdb to the late 2010s). For context, the study as a whole: According to an earlier analysis of around 600 of the donors, some 180 million T cells yielded some 110 million unique TCR beta sequences and roughly 280 Gb of sequence data. An early release covering roughly 600 HLA-typed donors comprised roughly 300 gigabases of sequencing data and tens of millions of unique TCR sequences. The genetic ancestry cluster associated with self-reported Caucasian donors included 70% to 85% of the approximately 410 genotyped donors. The study aimed to test whether cataloging public T cell receptors could reveal signatures of past pathogen exposure. Using immunosequencing, the study profiled T cell repertoires from about 650 subjects and related those repertoires to cytomegalovirus serostatus. Along with the approximately 620-subject first cohort, a separate validation cohort of around 120 different subjects was used. To predict cytomegalovirus infection status, the study brought together high-throughput TCR immunosequencing, statistical association of individual TCRs with disease status, and machine learning. To study patterns of TCR occurrence, a later analysis re-analyzed previously published TCR beta repertoires from 600 to 750 donors and added high-resolution HLA genotyping. Rather than drawing on any new phenotypic data, the later analysis identified candidate immune exposures from TCR beta sequences and the way those sequences occurred across donors. In an earlier analysis of more than 550 of the donors, high-throughput TCR beta sequencing was used to judge whether each TCR beta V gene segment behaved as functional or pseudogenic. Donor age, sex, ethnicity and CMV serostatus were compiled together with the repertoire data. Genome-wide SNP genotypes for about 60% of the 666 donors were used in a later genetic analysis, which treated that subset as a discovery cohort. Every discovery cohort repertoire had been produced on one sequencing platform. Both class I and class II loci were covered by HLA typing, at four-digit resolution. The number of donors typed differed by locus, with roughly 620-630 for A, B, C, DRB1 and DQB1, around 560 for DQA1, nearly 610 for DPA1, and some 470 for DPB1. Because of strong linkage in the cohort, roughly 5 DR-DQ haplotypes were treated as single units for association and clustering. Among roughly 370 genotyped donors of the cohort, an average of roughly 240,000 unique TCR beta nucleotide sequences were sequenced per donor, about a sixth of them non-productive.

What the authors observed across the whole study: The study listed 150 to 200 TCR beta chains as associated with cytomegalovirus. In a later analysis, HLA-associated TCR beta chains showed more clonal expansion and lower generation probabilities than non-associated chains that were equally common. An association between a missense DCLRE1C variant and V-gene and J-gene trimming of TCR beta chains was found in a later genetic analysis and replicated in an independent cohort. Specific HLA alleles were associated with over 15,000 TCR beta sequences at a false discovery rate of 0.05 in a later analysis. A further reported finding was that TCR beta sequences accurately predicted the HLA-A and HLA-B alleles for most subjects in the first cohort. Because HLA typing was unavailable for some donors at each locus, only the typed subset was used in association tests. Correlated functional status among segregating V segments might reflect linkage disequilibrium, but an unknown experimental factor could not be ruled out. In a later analysis, TCR association rates were found to vary across HLA loci, with the most associated TCRs seen for DRB1 alleles and the fewest for HLA-C alleles. In a later genetic analysis, fewer N-insertions in productive TCRs were reported among donors in an Asian-associated ancestry cluster than the approximately 670-donor mean. A few of the identified cytomegalovirus-associated TCR beta chains were confirmed in vitro to be specific for cytomegalovirus antigens. Because counts were too low, 15 or so rarely observed V segments, including chromosome 9 orphons, were excluded from the earlier analysis of some 540 of the donors. Sequencing depth was assumed to be roughly uniform across donors in the presence/absence analyses, though that assumption may not hold. A later analysis reported that several top co-occurrence clusters appeared linked to parvovirus B19, influenza, CMV and Epstein-Barr virus. Broadly in line with IMGT annotations, most TCR beta V segments showed up in productive rearrangements about 87% or about 30% of the time in an earlier analysis of under 700 of the donors. When HLA alleles, especially DR and DQ, strongly co-occurred, attributing TCR associations to individual alleles was difficult. In this cohort, only TCR beta chains were sequenced, and detectable features were limited by the absence of alpha or paired-chain data. The authors suggested that the approach could potentially be generalized to other disease states and immunological phenotypes. Some IMGT-functional V segments, including TRBV6-2 and TRBV6-3, could not be told apart with the 87-base-pair reads, so those segments were excluded. The classifier was reported to diagnose cytomegalovirus status with high specificity and sensitivity in both the original cohort and the validation cohort. The sequencing pipeline was judged likely to have produced a cluster of highly shared sequence variants as a technical artifact. The only immune exposure information available for the cohort was CMV serostatus. Most TCR sequences were seen in very few donors, while some public TCRs were found in many individuals. In a later analysis, most CMV-associated TCR beta chains were found to appear HLA-restricted, with HLA associations seemingly driven largely by CMV exposure.

Including cysteine and phenylalanine, the CDR3 has 13 amino acids. Only CDR3 DNA remains: 39 bases, in frame from the first base. Via the germline V gene, CDR1 is MRHNA and CDR2 SNTAGT. V lost 5 bases and J lost 7 bases, and the count of bases not matched to a germline gene is 8. The cohort comprised several hundred healthy bone marrow donors. At the time of sampling, every cohort member was nominally healthy, though immune exposures that went unrecorded were likely present. The donor tested CMV seropositive, placing the donor among the 289 seropositive members of the cohort. Every donor gave a peripheral blood sample, and the peripheral blood mononuclear cells from that sample were used for TCR beta sequencing. The Qiagen DNeasy Blood Extraction Kit was used to extract genomic DNA from the blood cell samples. Library construction relied on the immunoSEQ multiplex PCR assay. For the multiplex PCR, a mixture combining 60 forward primers for TCR Vbeta segments and 13 reverse primers for TCR Jbeta segments was used. A multiplex PCR assay on genomic DNA amplified the CDR3 region of rearranged TCR beta genes. The Illumina HiSeq System was used to sequence the amplified TCR beta libraries as 87-base-pair reads. In the source study's methods: In a later analysis, 80 million or so unique TCR beta chains were counted across the 650 to 750 repertoires, and roughly 9.9 million of these chains were shared by at least two donors. A nearest-neighbor algorithm error-corrected the raw reads and collapsed the reads into unique sequences, merging closely related sequences to remove PCR and sequencing errors. Alignment of CDR3 sequences to IMGT reference sequences was used to assign V, D and J gene segments. For a sequence to be retained, at least a six-nucleotide match to both a V gene segment and a J gene segment was required. A rearrangement was called productive if the CDR3 had no stop codons and remained in frame with V and J, and every other rearrangement was called non-productive. Following IMGT convention, CDR3 was defined as the stretch from the second conserved V-encoded cysteine to the conserved J-encoded phenylalanine. Sequences without an unambiguous match to a single V gene segment were excluded from the earlier analysis of about 640 of the donors. In an earlier analysis of 587 of the donors, a V segment was called functional when productive rearrangements were above 56.7%, and segregating when the standard deviation between donors exceeded 5%. To diagnose cytomegalovirus status from the catalog of TCR beta chain sequences, a statistical classification framework was built. V and J gene assignment, in a later analysis, came from comparing TCR nucleotide sequences with IMGT/GENE-DB human TR gene sequences. Using the TCRdist pipeline, a later analysis assigned CDR3 sequences along with most-parsimonious VDJ recombination scenarios. In a later analysis, each TCR beta chain was defined by its CDR3 amino acid sequence together with its V-gene family, and reads without a unique V-gene family were excluded. To address suspected cross-contamination and a sequencing artifact, a later analysis removed over 500 highly shared, low-generation-probability nucleotide sequences. For each public chain, a later analysis derived a clonal expansion index from normalized ranks of inferred template counts within each repertoire. In a later analysis, generation probabilities were computed using a VDJ recombination model fitted to out-of-frame rearrangements, and the results were checked against IGoR. A later analysis scored TCR-TCR, TCR-HLA and TCR-CMV co-occurrence with hypergeometric tests, applying a repertoire-size bias correction to TCR pairs. In a later analysis, false discovery rates were estimated by permuting HLA or CMV assignments 20 times. In a later analysis, co-occurring TCRs were grouped using DBSCAN, with TCRdist sequence similarity added in when clustering inside HLA-allele-positive subsets. Repertoires with fewer than 30,000 or more than 120,000 public chains, plus five repertoires with anomalous nucleotide sharing, were excluded from co-occurrence clustering. TCRdb re-hosts the immuneACCESS table, in-frame sequences only. Its copies lack some clones; in the studies checked, an unresolved V gene accounts for under half of them, and the cause for the rest is not known. That table gives V, J and clone size, and the DNA gave D and trimming. Recorded for this sample are nearly 200,000 clones; approximately 78% of them occurred a single time. The leading ten clones occupy 6.5% of the sample.

Source material: PBMCs. The sequence links TRBV6-4 to TRBJ2-7; 7 bases in between match TRBD1. This receptor was obtained from a woman in her forties or fifties in good health and CMV-seropositive. The bases are TGTGCCAGCAGTCGGGACAGCTCGGGGGAGCAGTACTTC. Translation gives CASSRDSSGEQYF.